This T cell receptor (beta chain) derives from a study of blood T cell repertoires in COVID-19 (TCRdb year 2020). Turning to the overall study: Collaborator samples came from the United States, Italy and Spain and covered acute and convalescent phases of COVID-19. Nearly every sample came with metadata listing a de-identified subject ID, COVID-19 status, age in years and sex. HLA class I and class II types, where available, came from metadata supplied by the sample provider rather than from assay-based typing. The repertoires were released in a freely available public database intended as a resource for research on the immune response to SARS-CoV-2. The material from the prospective study consisted of cDNA or gDNA derived from T cells, B-cell-depleted T cells, or PBMCs. The samples were drawn from the first 160 participants of the ongoing ImmuneRACE study and from some 1,300 subjects provided by 6 global collaborators. The dataset comprised deeply sampled blood TCRbeta repertoires from subjects exposed to, actively infected with, or recovered from COVID-19.

Concerning this clone: This receptor's antigen is unknown. Base qualities are missing; no much larger clone stands one base away.

Overall study results and their limits: The amount of clinical and demographic metadata varied by source and participant and was provided uncurated.

Collaborating institutions collected whole blood in K2EDTA tubes following their own protocols. For TCRbeta analysis, collaborators shipped samples in one of three forms: frozen whole blood, isolated PBMCs, or DNA extracted from either of those sample types. The immunoSEQ Assay, a bias-controlled multiplex PCR, was used to amplify TCRbeta CDR3 regions from genomic DNA. From the authors' description of their analysis: The number of nucleated cells in each sample was estimated from the amplification of reference gene primers within the assay. Sequence reads were collapsed and filtered to measure the absolute abundance of every unique TCRbeta CDR3 rearrangement. Productive Simpson clonality was computed per sample as the square root of Simpson's diversity index over productive rearrangements. TCRdb obtained this table from immuneACCESS and retained in-frame rearrangements with V and J assigned. These tables miss some clones; where compared with another copy, unresolved V genes account for less than half of the shortfall, and the remainder is unexplained. The DNA was the basis for D and trimming; V, J and clone size are from that table. In all, the sample holds 120,000 to 150,000 clones, and roughly 90% of those were seen once. Jointly, the top ten make up over 2% of the sample.

This TCR derives from a human donor in a cohort sampled during active COVID-19. The sample taken for sequencing was peripheral blood.

The DNA is as follows: TGTGCCAGCAGTTTATCTGGGACAGAGAACTATGGCTACACCTTC. Protein translation: CASSLSGTENYGYTF. The sequence joins TRBV28 to TRBJ1-2, with TRBD1 identical over 7 junction bases. The germline V gene specifies MDHEN as CDR1 and SYDVKM as CDR2. The junction shows trimming of 1 base on V and 2 bases on J, and the gene matches do not reach 4 bases of it. The CDR3 goes from the cysteine to the phenylalanine over 15 residues. Just CDR3 DNA is preserved here, 45 bases in frame from base 1.